What follows are 31 T cell receptor beta chains derived from one specimen sequenced in a study of CD8 T cells in Susac syndrome. An input of about 0.45 to 1 ug of RNA was subjected to reverse transcription using random hexamers. In TCRdb, the immunoSEQ multiplex PCR reads were re-called with MiXCR into one record per CDR3 protein. The sample holds about 76,000 distinct CDR3 sequences, roughly 90% seen once. Sequencing was carried out using CD8+ T cells from PBMCs. These receptors were collected from a human donor with multiple sclerosis.

The genes are TRBV6-1 and TRBJ2-6; a weak D match, TRBD1 (5 bases). Between the trimmed V and J ends, which lost 3 bases and 3 bases, there was a span of 9 bases. The CDR3 consists of 15 residues. Per the germline V gene, CDR1 is MNHNS and CDR2 is SASEGT. DNA of the CDR3: TGTGCCAGCAGTGAGCAGGGTGGTGGGGCCAACGTCCTGACTTTC. This gives the protein CASSEQGGGANVLTF.

V is TRBV6-5 and J is TRBJ1-1; TRBD1 is a possible D gene (5 bases). There are 13 residues in the CDR3. Trimming removed 6 bases from V and 9 bases from J, with 17 bases in between. From germline, CDR1 is MNHEY and CDR2 SVGAGI. The CDR3 reads CASRAAGARKAFF. In DNA form, the CDR3 reads TGTGCCAGCAGGGCGGCCGGGGCGAGAAAAGCTTTCTTT.

This chain links TRBV11-1 with TRBJ2-7, with D maybe TRBD2 (5 bases). The germline V gene encodes CDR1 SGHAT and CDR2 FQDESV (reference sequence). The ends were cut back, 5 bases at V and 6 bases at J, with 14 bases in the middle. The CDR3 is 13 residues long. The CDR3 coding sequence is TGTGCCAGCAGCCCGCAAGGGAGTGGCGAGCAGTACTTC. This gives the protein CASSPQGSGEQYF.

This clonotype was seen once. The gene calls are TRBV3-1 and TRBJ2-5; weak D call: TRBD1 (6 bases). V was shortened by 6 bases and J by 1 base, with 15 bases between the two germline ends. Germline V CDR1 and CDR2: LGHDT, YNNKEL (reference sequence). CDR3 size: 15 residues. The CDR3 DNA reads TGTGCCAGCAGTCACCACGGGACAATCCAAGAGACCCAGTACTTC. Its protein is CASSHHGTIQETQYF.

The V call is TRBV24-1, the J call TRBJ2-1; the match to TRBD1 covers 9 bases. This CDR3 has 12 residues. Germline CDR1 KGHDR, CDR2 SFDVKD. V shed 7 bases, J shed 9 bases, and the junction held 3 bases outside the gene matches. CDR3 amino acids: CATSPDRGEQFF. The CDR3 DNA reads as TGTGCCACCAGCCCGGACAGGGGTGAGCAGTTCTTC.

This clonotype was seen just once. The CDR3 region is CASSVSGGSYNEQFF. The CDR3 DNA follows: TGTGCCAGCAGCGTTAGCGGGGGCAGCTACAATGAGCAGTTCTTC. The chain employs TRBV9 and TRBJ2-1; 9 bases are shared with TRBD2. CDR3 size: 15 residues. V shed 2 bases, J shed 3 bases, and the junction held 3 bases outside the gene matches. Germline CDR1 SGDLS, CDR2 YYNGEE.

The V and J genes are TRBV19 and TRBJ1-4; D not resolved. Between the trimmed V and J ends, which lost 2 bases and 0 bases, there was a span of 7 bases. The V gene's germline CDR1 is LNHDA and CDR2 SQIVND (reference sequence). The CDR3 totals 15 residues. In DNA form, the CDR3 reads TGTGCCAGTAGTATACTTGATGCAACTAATGAAAAACTGTTTTTT. Its translation: CASSILDATNEKLFF.

The V gene is TRBV7-9, the J gene TRBJ2-5; a weak D match, TRBD2 (6 bases). Germline CDR1 and CDR2: SEHNR and FQNEAQ (reference sequence). This CDR3 region has 15 residues. Trimming took off 5 bases at V and 2 bases at J, with 15 bases between the two ends. The CDR3 DNA reads TGTGCCAGCAGCCCGGGACTGGCGGGTCAAGAGACCCAGTACTTC. Protein sequence: CASSPGLAGQETQYF.

In nucleotides, the CDR3 is TGTGCCAGCAGCTTTCGCAATTCTGGGGCCAACGTCCTGACTTTC. As protein: CASSFRNSGANVLTF. This chain connects TRBV5-6 to TRBJ2-6, with D unresolved. The germline gives CDR1 SGHDT, CDR2 YYEEEE. V lost 2 bases and J lost 1, with 7 bases in between. This CDR3 comprises 15 residues.

The chain is built from TRBV15 and TRBJ2-1, with 11 bases fitting TRBD2. Germline CDR1 LNHNV, CDR2 YYDKDF (reference sequence). The CDR3 is 16 residues long. V was clipped by 3 bases and J by 4 bases; unmatched bases: 5. CDR3 sequence (DNA): TGTGCCACCAGCAGGATGGGACTAGCGGTGTACAATGAGCAGTTCTTC. Protein product: CATSRMGLAVYNEQFF. Combining the CDR3 with reference TRBV15 and TRBJ2-1 gives the whole variable domain DAMVIQNPRYQVTQFGKPVTLSCSQTLNHNVMYWYQQKSSQAPKLLFHYYDKDFNNEADTPDNFQSRRPNTSFCFLDIRSPGLGDTAMYLCATSRMGLAVYNEQFFGPGTRLTVL.

The V call is TRBV6-5, the J call TRBJ1-4; a weak D match, TRBD1 (6 bases). The CDR3 runs to 15 residues. Trimming took 6 bases from V and 7 from J, leaving 18 bases between them. Germline V lookup: CDR1 MNHEY, CDR2 SVGAGI. The CDR3 loop is CASSHLAGASEKLFF. Written as DNA, the CDR3 is TGTGCCAGCAGCCACTTGGCGGGGGCAAGTGAAAAACTGTTTTTT.

The rearrangement joins TRBV12-3 or TRBV12-4 to TRBJ2-1; TRBD2 aligns across 7 bases. The CDR3 runs 14 residues. The V segment lost 6 bases and the J segment 6 bases; nucleotides outside the gene matches: 8. The CDR3 nucleotides read TGTGCCAGCAGCCCTGGACTAGGAGGCAATGAGCAGTTCTTC. Amino acid sequence: CASSPGLGGNEQFF.

The chain has TRBV9 and TRBJ1-4; D is unclear. The germline V and J ends were trimmed by 4 bases and 7 bases, with 20 bases remaining between them. This CDR3 has 16 residues. Germline V lookup: CDR1 SGDLS, CDR2 YYNGEE. Here the CDR3 DNA reads TGTGCCAGCAGCCCAGGATCATCAGGTCAAGGTGAAAAACTGTTTTTT. This sequence encodes CASSPGSSGQGEKLFF.

The V call is TRBV7-9, the J call TRBJ2-5, with a tentative D call TRBD1 (6 bases). The V end was cut by 6 bases, the J end by 2 bases, with 13 bases between. CDR1 is SEHNR and CDR2 is FQNEAQ in the germline V gene (reference sequence). The CDR3 loop spans 14 amino acids. DNA of the CDR3: TGTGCCAGCAGGCCACCCGGACAGCAAGAGACCCAGTACTTC. Protein sequence: CASRPPGQQETQYF.

The chain employs TRBV9 and TRBJ2-2; 7 bases agree with TRBD1. CDR3 length equals 15 residues. After removal of 4 bases from V and 7 bases from J, the junction contained 10 bases not matched to a gene. CDR1 is SGDLS and CDR2 is YYNGEE in the germline V gene. CDR3 DNA: TGTGCCAGCAGCTCTACAGGGGTCCGGGGCGGGGAGCTGTTTTTT. This sequence encodes CASSSTGVRGGELFF.

The chain is built from TRBV27 and TRBJ2-1; the D gene is possibly TRBD2 (6 bases). The CDR3 spans 15 residues. Germline values: CDR1 MNHEY, CDR2 SMNVEV (reference sequence). V was pared by 4 bases and J by 6 bases, with 16 bases between. CDR3 coding DNA: TGTGCCAGCAGTTCTAGCGACTTTTACACCAATGAGCAGTTCTTC. Protein: CASSSSDFYTNEQFF.

V is TRBV10-2 and J is TRBJ1-1; no definite D call. The CDR3 contains 14 residues. V lost 0 bases and J lost 1, with 6 bases in between. From germline, CDR1 is WSHSY and CDR2 SAAADI. The chain's CDR3 is CASSESRWNTEAFF. DNA of the CDR3: TGCGCCAGCAGTGAGTCGCGGTGGAACACTGAAGCTTTCTTT.

The chain couples TRBV6-2 or TRBV6-3 to TRBJ2-7; D possibly corresponds to TRBD1 (6 bases). V gave up 5 bases and J gave up 0 bases, with 14 bases separating them. The CDR3 has 15 residues. Germline CDR1 MNHEY, CDR2 SVGEGT. The CDR3 here is CASSPMGHPSYEQYF. In DNA, the CDR3 is TGTGCCAGCAGTCCCATGGGACACCCCTCCTACGAGCAGTACTTC.

V gene TRBV27 combines with J gene TRBJ2-7; D possibly corresponds to TRBD2 (7 bases). The CDR3 extends over 14 amino acids. Trimming removed 2 bases at V and 4 bases at J, with 12 bases between. The germline V gene encodes CDR1 MNHEY and CDR2 SMNVEV (reference sequence). The CDR3 loop is CASSLVGGLYEQYF. The CDR3 coding sequence is TGTGCCAGCAGTTTAGTGGGGGGGCTTTACGAGCAGTACTTC.

The chain recombines TRBV5-1 with TRBJ2-5; no reliable D call. V was shortened by 0 bases and J by 5 bases, with 8 bases between the two germline ends. Germline V gives CDR1 SGHRS, CDR2 YFSETQ. The CDR3 extends over 13 amino acids. CDR3 DNA: TGCGCCAGCAGCTTGGTTAGCCCCGAGACCCAGTACTTC. It yields the protein CASSLVSPETQYF. Full variable domain (rest looked up from reference TRBV5-1 and TRBJ2-5): KAGVTQTPRYLIKTRGQQVTLSCSPISGHRSVSWYQQTPGQGLQFLFEYFSETQRNKGNFPGRFSGRQFSNSRSEMNVSTLELGDSALYLCASSLVSPETQYFGPGTRLLVL.

The rearrangement links TRBV9 to TRBJ2-1, with 9 bases that match TRBD2. This CDR3 region has 16 residues. Germline V gives CDR1 SGDLS, CDR2 YYNGEE. V shed 2 bases, J shed 4 bases, and the junction held 7 bases outside the gene matches. This CDR3 is CASSVPAGGTYNEQFF. CDR3 nucleotide sequence: TGTGCCAGCAGCGTTCCCGCGGGGGGGACGTACAATGAGCAGTTCTTC.

CDR3: CASSLLPWAQHF. The DNA of the CDR3 is TGTGCCAGCAGTTTACTCCCTTGGGCCCAGCATTTT. V gene TRBV12-3 or TRBV12-4 combines with J gene TRBJ1-5; D unclear. Trimming took off 2 bases at V and 11 bases at J, with 10 bases between the two ends. The CDR3 sequence is 12 residues long.

V gene TRBV5-1 combines with J gene TRBJ1-4, with D hard to call. V shed 6 bases and J shed 3 bases, with 9 bases lying between them. The CDR3 is 13 residues long. Germline assignment: CDR1 SGHRS and CDR2 YFSETQ. CDR3 protein: CASTNPPNEKLFF. CDR3 sequence (DNA): TGCGCCAGCACGAATCCCCCTAATGAAAAACTGTTTTTT.

This clonotype was detected only a few times. The chain is built from TRBV12-3 or TRBV12-4 and TRBJ2-5; perhaps TRBD2 as D (6 bases). The CDR3 extends over 15 amino acids. V was shortened by 6 bases and J by 5 bases, with 19 bases between the two germline ends. CDR3 in amino acids: CASSPGGGLPETQYF. CDR3 coding DNA: TGTGCCAGCAGCCCTGGCGGAGGACTACCCGAGACCCAGTACTTC.

The gene calls are TRBV15 and TRBJ1-4, with TRBD1 as a possible D gene (5 bases). CDR3 length: 17 residues. The ends were cut back, 5 bases at V and 0 bases at J, with 16 bases in the middle. Germline V gene data show CDR1 as LNHNV and CDR2 as YYDKDF (reference sequence). Written as DNA, the CDR3 is TGTGCCACCAGCTCCTCGCGCGGGGGGTCAACTAATGAAAAACTGTTTTTT. Its protein product is CATSSSRGGSTNEKLFF.

The chain is built from TRBV27 and TRBJ1-2; the D gene is possibly TRBD1 (5 bases). Germline V gene lookup returns CDR1 MNHEY and CDR2 SMNVEV (reference sequence). The CDR3 is 14 amino acids. V lost 3 bases and J lost 2, with 10 bases in between. In DNA form, the CDR3 reads TGTGCCAGCAGTTTGGCAGGGCGGAACTATGGCTACACCTTC. This translates into CASSLAGRNYGYTF.

V and J are TRBV20-1 and TRBJ1-6; no definite D call. Germline V gives CDR1 DFQATT, CDR2 SNEGSKA (reference sequence). V lost 3 bases to trimming and J lost 2 bases, with 5 bases between them. The CDR3 covers 13 residues. The CDR3 here is CSARDAYNSPLHF. DNA for the CDR3: TGCAGTGCTAGGGATGCCTATAATTCACCCCTCCACTTT.

The CDR3 bases are TGTGCCATCAGTGAGTCATGGACAGGGGCAAGCTCCTACGAGCAGTACTTC. This encodes CAISESWTGASSYEQYF. This chain connects TRBV10-3 to TRBJ2-7, with 9 positions matching TRBD1. This CDR3 is built from 17 residues. In germline, CDR1 is ENHRY, CDR2 SYGVKD. Trimming removed 0 bases from V and 0 bases from J; junction bases left unmatched: 6.

V and J are TRBV7-9 and TRBJ1-2; unclear D gene. The CDR3 loop spans 13 amino acids. From germline, CDR1 is SEHNR and CDR2 FQNEAQ (reference sequence). V was trimmed by 1 base and J by 3 bases, leaving 6 bases between them. CDR3 DNA sequence: TGTGCCAGCAGCTTAGGAGAATACTATGGCTACACCTTC. Protein: CASSLGEYYGYTF.

This rearrangement joins TRBV12-3 or TRBV12-4 to TRBJ2-5, with TRBD2 identical over 7 bases. The CDR3 has 15 residues. The V segment lost 2 bases and the J segment 4 bases; nucleotides outside the gene matches: 7. The CDR3 is CASSLFRPGGETQYF. The CDR3, as DNA: TGTGCCAGCAGTTTATTTCGGCCGGGGGGAGAGACCCAGTACTTC.

The rearrangement uses TRBV28 and TRBJ2-1, with 12 bases identical to TRBD2. Germline V gene sequence: CDR1 MDHEN, CDR2 SYDVKM. CDR3 length: 17 residues. The V gene end was trimmed by 2 bases and the J gene end by 5 bases; junction bases not matched to a gene: 7. The CDR3 bases are TGTGCCAGCAGTTTACTTTTGGGGACTAGCGGGCACAATGAGCAGTTCTTC. Amino acid sequence: CASSLLLGTSGHNEQFF.